This T cell receptor (beta chain) was sequenced for a study of T cells after yellow fever vaccination. On the study more broadly: The SMART-Seq v4 Ultra Low Input method served to prepare the low-cell-number fractions. Study observations and caveats: The study re-detected most primary-vaccination clones after the booster (approximately 96% CD4, around 89% CD8). Weaker overall was a secondary response that nonetheless peaked faster, on day 5 versus 15.

Germline V lookup: CDR1 SQVTM, CDR2 ANQGSEA. The V end was cut by 0 bases, the J end by 5 bases, with 7 bases between. The CDR3 spans 12 residues. Of note for this clonotype: Antigen unknown.

Making TCR cDNA involved 5'RACE template switching, which added UMIs and a universal primer site. TCRdb recomputed calls from the 5' RACE reads with MiXCR, one row per CDR3 protein. Of about 400,000 distinct CDR3 sequences in the sample, roughly 12% are singletons; the top ten hold around 20%. Specimen: PBMCs, collected on the day of the first yellow fever vaccination. This chain connects TRBV29-1 to TRBJ1-1, with D hard to call. The sequence came from a man between 18 and 29 years old who received the YFV17D yellow fever vaccine. The CDR3 DNA sequence: TGCAGCGTTGAAGATCCTCGGACTGAAGCTTTCTTT. Protein product: CSVEDPRTEAFF.